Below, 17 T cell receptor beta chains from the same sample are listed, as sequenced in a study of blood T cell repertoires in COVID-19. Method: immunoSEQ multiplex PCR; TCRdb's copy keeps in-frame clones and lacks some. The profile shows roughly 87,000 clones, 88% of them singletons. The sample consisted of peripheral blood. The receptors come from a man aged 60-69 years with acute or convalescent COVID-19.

CDR3 protein: CASTGGFQEKLFF. The CDR3 DNA reads as TGTGCCAGCACCGGAGGGTTTCAAGAAAAACTGTTTTTT. This rearrangement joins TRBV7-2 to TRBJ1-4; no clear D gene. The CDR3 totals 13 residues. The V end was cut by 7 bases, the J end by 8 bases, with 14 bases between. CDR1 is SGHTA, CDR2 FQGNSA, per germline.

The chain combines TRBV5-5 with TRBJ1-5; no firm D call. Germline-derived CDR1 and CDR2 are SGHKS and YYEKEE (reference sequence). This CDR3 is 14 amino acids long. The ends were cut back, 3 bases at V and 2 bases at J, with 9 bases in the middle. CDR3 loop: CASSSTVGNQPQHF. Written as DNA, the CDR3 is TGTGCCAGCAGCTCCACTGTGGGCAATCAGCCCCAGCATTTT. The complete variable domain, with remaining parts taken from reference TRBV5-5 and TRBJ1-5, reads DAGVTQSPTHLIKTRGQQVTLRCSPISGHKSVSWYQQVLGQGPQFIFQYYEKEERGRGNFPDRFSARQFPNYSSELNVNALLLGDSALYLCASSSTVGNQPQHFGDGTRLSIL.

CDR3 sequence (DNA): TGTGCCAGCAGCTCCTCTTACAGGAACACTGAAGCTTTCTTT. This translates into CASSSSYRNTEAFF. The chain employs TRBV7-2 and TRBJ1-1; no firm D call. Germline V gene lookup returns CDR1 SGHTA and CDR2 FQGNSA. Trimming shortened V by 4 bases and J by 1 base, and 10 bases separated the two germline ends. The CDR3 spans 14 residues.

The CDR3 here is CASSPLLAGGSNEQFF. CDR3 in DNA: TGTGCCAGCAGCCCACTGCTAGCGGGAGGGAGCAATGAGCAGTTCTTC. V gene TRBV7-2 combines with J gene TRBJ2-1; 12 nucleotides align to TRBD2. Trimming at V came to 5 bases and at J to 6 bases, leaving 8 bases not matched to a gene. CDR1 and CDR2 (germline): SGHTA, FQGNSA. This CDR3 is built from 16 residues.

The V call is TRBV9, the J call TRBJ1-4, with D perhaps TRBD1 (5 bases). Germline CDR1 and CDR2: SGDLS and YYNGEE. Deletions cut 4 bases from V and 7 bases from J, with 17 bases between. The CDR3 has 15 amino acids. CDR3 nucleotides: TGTGCCAGCAGCTTGTCGGGCAGGGTAGTTGAAAAACTGTTTTTT. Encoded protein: CASSLSGRVVEKLFF.

CDR3: CASSRGQGALFYEQYF. The CDR3 nucleotides read TGTGCCAGCAGCCGAGGACAGGGGGCCCTCTTTTACGAGCAGTACTTC. V and J are TRBV11-2 and TRBJ2-7; 11 bases match TRBD1. The V and J ends lost 5 bases and 4 bases, in that order; junction bases with no gene match: 10. This CDR3 has 16 amino acids. From germline, CDR1 is SGHAT and CDR2 FQNNGV.

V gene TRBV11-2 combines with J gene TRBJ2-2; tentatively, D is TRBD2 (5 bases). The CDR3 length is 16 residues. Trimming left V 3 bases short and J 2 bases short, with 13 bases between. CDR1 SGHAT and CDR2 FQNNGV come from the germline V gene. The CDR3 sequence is CASSFREGANTGELFF. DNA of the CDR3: TGTGCCAGCAGCTTTCGTGAGGGAGCTAACACCGGGGAGCTGTTTTTT.

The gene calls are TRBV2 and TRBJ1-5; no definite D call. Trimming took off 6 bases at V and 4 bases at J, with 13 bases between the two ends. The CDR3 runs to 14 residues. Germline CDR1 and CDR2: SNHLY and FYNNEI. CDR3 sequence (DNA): TGTGCCAGCAGCGCCGGAGGCGGAAATCAGCCCCAGCATTTT. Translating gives CASSAGGGNQPQHF.

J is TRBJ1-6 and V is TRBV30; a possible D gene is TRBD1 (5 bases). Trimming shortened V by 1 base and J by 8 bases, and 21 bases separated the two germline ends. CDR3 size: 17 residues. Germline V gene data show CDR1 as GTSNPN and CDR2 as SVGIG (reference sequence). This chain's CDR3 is CAWSGTRRARSDSPLHF. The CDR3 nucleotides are TGTGCCTGGAGTGGGACAAGGAGGGCCCGGTCTGATTCACCCCTCCACTTT.

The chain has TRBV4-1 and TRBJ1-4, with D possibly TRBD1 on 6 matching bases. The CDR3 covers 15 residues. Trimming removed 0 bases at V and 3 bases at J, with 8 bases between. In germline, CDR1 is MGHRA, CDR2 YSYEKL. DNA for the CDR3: TGCGCCAGCAGCCAAGATAACAGGGCTAATGAAAAACTGTTTTTT. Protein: CASSQDNRANEKLFF.

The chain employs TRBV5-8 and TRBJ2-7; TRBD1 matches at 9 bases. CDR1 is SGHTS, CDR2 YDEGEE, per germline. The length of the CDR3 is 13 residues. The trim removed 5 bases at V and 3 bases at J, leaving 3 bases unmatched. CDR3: CASRDRGIYEQYF. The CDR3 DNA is TGTGCCAGCAGGGACAGGGGTATCTACGAGCAGTACTTC.

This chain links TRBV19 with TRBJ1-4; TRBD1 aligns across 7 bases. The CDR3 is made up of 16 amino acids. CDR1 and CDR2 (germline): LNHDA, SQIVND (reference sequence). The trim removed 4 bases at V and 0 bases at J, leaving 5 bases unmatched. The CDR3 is CASSRFGQATNEKLFF. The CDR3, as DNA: TGTGCCAGTAGTAGATTTGGACAGGCAACTAATGAAAAACTGTTTTTT.

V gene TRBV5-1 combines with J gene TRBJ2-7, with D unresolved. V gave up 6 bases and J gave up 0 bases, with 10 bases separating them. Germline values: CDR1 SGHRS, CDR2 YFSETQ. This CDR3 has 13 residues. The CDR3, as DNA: TGCGCCAGCACTTCTCCCAGCTCCTACGAGCAGTACTTC. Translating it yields CASTSPSSYEQYF.

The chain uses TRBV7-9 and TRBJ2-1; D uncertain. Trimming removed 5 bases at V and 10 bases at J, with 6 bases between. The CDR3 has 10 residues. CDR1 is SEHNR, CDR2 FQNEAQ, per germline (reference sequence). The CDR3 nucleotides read TGTGCCAGCAGCCTCTCGGAGCAGTTCTTC. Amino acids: CASSLSEQFF.

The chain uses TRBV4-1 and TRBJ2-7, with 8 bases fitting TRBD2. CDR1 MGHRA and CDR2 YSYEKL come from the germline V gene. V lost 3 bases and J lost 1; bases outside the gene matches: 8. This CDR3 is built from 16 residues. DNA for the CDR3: TGCGCCAGCAGCCATTTAGCGGGAAATCGTTCCTACGAGCAGTACTTC. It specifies CASSHLAGNRSYEQYF.

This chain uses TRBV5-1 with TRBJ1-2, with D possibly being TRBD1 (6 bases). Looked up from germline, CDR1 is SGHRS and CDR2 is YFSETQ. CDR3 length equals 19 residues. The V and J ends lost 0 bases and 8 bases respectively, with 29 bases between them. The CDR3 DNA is TGCGCCAGCAGCTTGGGTTTAGGGGGTGCTGCACAAAGCCCCGGAGGCTACACCTTC. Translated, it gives CASSLGLGGAAQSPGGYTF. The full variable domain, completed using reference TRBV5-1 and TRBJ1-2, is KAGVTQTPRYLIKTRGQQVTLSCSPISGHRSVSWYQQTPGQGLQFLFEYFSETQRNKGNFPGRFSGRQFSNSRSEMNVSTLELGDSALYLCASSLGLGGAAQSPGGYTFGSGTRLTVV.

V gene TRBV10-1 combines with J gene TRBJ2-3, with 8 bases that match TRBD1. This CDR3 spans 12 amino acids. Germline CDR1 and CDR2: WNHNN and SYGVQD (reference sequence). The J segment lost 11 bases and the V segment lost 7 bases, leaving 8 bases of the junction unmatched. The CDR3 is CASTGTGEKQYF. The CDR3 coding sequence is TGCGCCAGCACCGGGACAGGAGAAAAGCAGTATTTT.